The next 2 T cell receptor beta chains were all read from a single sample in a study of blood T cell repertoires in COVID-19. The repertoire was sequenced with immunoSEQ multiplex PCR; TCRdb's copy has only in-frame clones and lacks some. The data contain about 210,000 clones, about four fifths of them singletons. Specimen: PBMCs or T cells enriched from blood (not recorded which). All receptors come from a woman aged 45 to 65 with acute COVID-19.

This clone was detected only a few times. The J gene is TRBJ2-2, the V gene TRBV5-1; D perhaps matches TRBD2 (6 bases). The CDR3 runs 15 residues. V lost 0 bases and J lost 5, with 11 bases in between. Looked up from germline, CDR1 is SGHRS and CDR2 is YFSETQ. The CDR3 DNA sequence: TGCGCCAGCAGCTTGGGTGCGGGAAAGACCGGGGAGCTGTTTTTT. Translation: CASSLGAGKTGELFF.

This clone occurred a few times. This chain joins TRBV7-2 and TRBJ2-6, with D maybe TRBD1 (5 bases). The CDR3 spans 13 residues. The germline CDR1 and CDR2 sequences are SGHTA and FQGNSA. V dropped 8 bases and J dropped 2 bases, with 7 bases sitting between them. The CDR3 sequence: CASRRAGANVLTF. CDR3 in DNA: TGTGCCAGCCGCAGGGCTGGGGCCAACGTCCTGACTTTC.